One sample yielded the 7 T cell receptor beta chains listed below, sequenced in a study of cytomegalovirus exposure and HLA in healthy donors. Primers: 60 Vbeta forward and 13 Jbeta reverse. The protocol was immunoSEQ multiplex PCR, while the TCRdb copy is restricted to in-frame clones and leaves out a portion. The table records 150,000 to 200,000 clones, less than 90% of them present only once. Sequencing input: PBMCs. These receptors came from a male donor in good health and CMV-seropositive.

The genes are TRBV10-3 and TRBJ1-1; D is unresolved. From germline, CDR1 is ENHRY and CDR2 SYGVKD. The V end was cut by 8 bases, the J end by 4 bases, with 14 bases between. This CDR3 is built from 13 residues. CDR3 coding DNA: TGTGCCATCGGAGGGCGAGGGTCCACTGAAGCTTTCTTT. It is translated as CAIGGRGSTEAFF.

This chain uses TRBV7-2 with TRBJ2-3; 8 nucleotides align to TRBD2. This CDR3 region has 16 residues. Looked up from germline, CDR1 is SGHTA and CDR2 is FQGNSA. V lost 3 bases, J lost 9 bases, and 14 bases stayed unmatched. The CDR3 reads CASSFGVREVFGTQYF. In nucleotides, the CDR3 is TGTGCCAGCAGCTTTGGGGTGCGGGAGGTCTTCGGCACGCAGTATTTT.

The gene calls are TRBV29-1 and TRBJ2-4, with 7 bases lining up with TRBD1. Germline values: CDR1 SQVTM, CDR2 ANQGSEA. Trimming removed 6 bases from V and 2 bases from J; junction bases left unmatched: 1. The CDR3 contains 12 residues. For the CDR3, the DNA is TGCAGCGTGACAGGGCCCAAAAACATTCAGTACTTC. Its protein product is CSVTGPKNIQYF.

This rearrangement joins TRBV27 to TRBJ1-5; the match to TRBD1 covers 10 bases. V gave up 5 bases and J gave up 3 bases; unmatched junction bases: 13. Germline CDR1 reads MNHEY; CDR2 reads SMNVEV (reference sequence). The CDR3 runs to 18 residues. The CDR3 loop reads CASSKDGTGVRSNQPQHF. CDR3 nucleotide sequence: TGTGCCAGCAGTAAGGACGGGACAGGGGTTAGATCCAATCAGCCCCAGCATTTT.

CDR3 sequence reads: CSVVSLAGFNEQFF. In DNA, the CDR3 is TGCAGCGTTGTAAGTCTAGCGGGTTTCAATGAGCAGTTCTTC. This chain joins TRBV29-1 and TRBJ2-1; the match to TRBD2 covers 8 bases. The germline gives CDR1 SQVTM, CDR2 ANQGSEA. The CDR3 spans 14 residues. The J segment lost 6 bases and the V segment lost 4 bases, leaving 8 bases of the junction unmatched.

This chain joins TRBV5-5 and TRBJ2-7; 7 bases agree with TRBD2. In germline, CDR1 is SGHKS, CDR2 YYEKEE (reference sequence). V lost 2 bases to trimming and J lost 5 bases; unmatched junction nucleotides: 4. CDR3 length: 13 residues. CDR3 in DNA: TGTGCCAGCAGCTTCTTAGCGGGTAACGAGCAGTACTTC. Encoded protein: CASSFLAGNEQYF.

This chain joins TRBV6-5 and TRBJ1-1; 8 nucleotides match TRBD1. Per germline, CDR1 MNHEY and CDR2 SVGAGI. Trimming took 8 bases from V and 11 from J; bases not matched to a gene: 10. This CDR3 has 12 residues. CDR3 residues: CASVGQGLWAFF. The CDR3 DNA follows: TGTGCCAGCGTAGGACAGGGCCTTTGGGCTTTCTTT.